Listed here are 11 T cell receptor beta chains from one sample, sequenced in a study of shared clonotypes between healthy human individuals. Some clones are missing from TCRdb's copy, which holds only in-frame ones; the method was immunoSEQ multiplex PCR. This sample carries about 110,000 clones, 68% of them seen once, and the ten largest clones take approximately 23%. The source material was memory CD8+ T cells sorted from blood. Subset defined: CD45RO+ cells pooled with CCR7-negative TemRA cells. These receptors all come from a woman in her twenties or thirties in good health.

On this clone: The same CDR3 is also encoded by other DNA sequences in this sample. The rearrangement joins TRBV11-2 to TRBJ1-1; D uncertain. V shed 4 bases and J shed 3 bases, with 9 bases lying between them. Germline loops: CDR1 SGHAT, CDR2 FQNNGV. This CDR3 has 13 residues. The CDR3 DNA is TGTGCCAGCAGCTCCCAGAGGGACACTGAAGCTTTCTTT. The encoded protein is CASSSQRDTEAFF. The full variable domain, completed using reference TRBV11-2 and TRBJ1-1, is EAGVAQSPRYKIIEKRQSVAFWCNPISGHATLYWYQQILGQGPKLLIQFQNNGVVDDSQLPKDRFSAERLKGVDSTLKIQPAKLEDSAVYLCASSSQRDTEAFFGQGTRLTVV.

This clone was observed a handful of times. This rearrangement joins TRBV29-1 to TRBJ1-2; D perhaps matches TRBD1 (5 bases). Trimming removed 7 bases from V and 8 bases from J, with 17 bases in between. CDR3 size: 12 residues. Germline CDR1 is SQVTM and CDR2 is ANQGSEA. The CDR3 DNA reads TGCAGCGGGTCAGGGAAAGGAGACGGCTACACCTTC. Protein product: CSGSGKGDGYTF.

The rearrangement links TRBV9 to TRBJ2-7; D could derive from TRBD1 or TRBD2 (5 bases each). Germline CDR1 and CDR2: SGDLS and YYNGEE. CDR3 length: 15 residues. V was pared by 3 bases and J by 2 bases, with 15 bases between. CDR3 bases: TGTGCCAGCAGCGCCGCCATGGGGGAAGCCTACGAGCAGTACTTC. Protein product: CASSAAMGEAYEQYF.

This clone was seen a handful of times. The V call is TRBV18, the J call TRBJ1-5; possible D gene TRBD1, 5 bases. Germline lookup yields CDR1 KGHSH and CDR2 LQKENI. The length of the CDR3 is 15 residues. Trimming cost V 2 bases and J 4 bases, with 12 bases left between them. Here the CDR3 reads CASSPSGTMNQPQHF. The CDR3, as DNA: TGTGCCAGCTCACCATCGGGGACCATGAATCAGCCCCAGCATTTT.

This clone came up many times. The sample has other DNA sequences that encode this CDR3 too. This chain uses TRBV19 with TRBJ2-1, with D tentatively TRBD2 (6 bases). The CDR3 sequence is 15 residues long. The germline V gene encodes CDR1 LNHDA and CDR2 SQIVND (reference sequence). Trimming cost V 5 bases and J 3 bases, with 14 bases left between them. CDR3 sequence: CASSPRSGYYNEQFF. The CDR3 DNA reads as TGTGCCAGTAGTCCTCGGAGCGGGTACTACAATGAGCAGTTCTTC.

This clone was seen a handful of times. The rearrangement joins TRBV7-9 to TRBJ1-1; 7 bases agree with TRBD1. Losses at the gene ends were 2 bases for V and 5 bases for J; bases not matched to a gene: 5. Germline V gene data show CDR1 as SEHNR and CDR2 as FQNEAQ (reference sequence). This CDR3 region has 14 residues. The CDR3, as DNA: TGTGCCAGCAGCTTATGGACAGGCGGAACTGAAGCTTTCTTT. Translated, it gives CASSLWTGGTEAFF. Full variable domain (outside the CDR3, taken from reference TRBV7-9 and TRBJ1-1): DTGVSQNPRHKITKRGQNVTFRCDPISEHNRLYWYRQTLGQGPEFLTYFQNEAQLEKSRLLSDRFSAERPKGSFSTLEIQRTEQGDSAMYLCASSLWTGGTEAFFGQGTRLTVV.

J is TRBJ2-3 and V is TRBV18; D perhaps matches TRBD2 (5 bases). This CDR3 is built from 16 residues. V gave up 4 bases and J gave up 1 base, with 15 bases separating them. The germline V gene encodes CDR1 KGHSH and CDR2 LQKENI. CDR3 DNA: TGTGCCAGCTCACGACCGGGGTGGTCGGGCACAGATACGCAGTATTTT. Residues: CASSRPGWSGTDTQYF.

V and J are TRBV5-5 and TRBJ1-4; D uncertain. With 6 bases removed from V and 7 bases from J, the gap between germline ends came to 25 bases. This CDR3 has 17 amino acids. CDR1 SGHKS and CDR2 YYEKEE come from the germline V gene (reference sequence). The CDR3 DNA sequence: TGTGCCAGCACCACCTCCCCCCGATCAGGAAGGAGTGAAAAACTGTTTTTT. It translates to CASTTSPRSGRSEKLFF.

CDR3 protein: CASSVGGTDSSYEQYF. The DNA of the CDR3 is TGTGCCAGCAGCGTAGGTGGGACAGACTCCTCCTACGAGCAGTACTTC. The gene calls are TRBV9 and TRBJ2-7; 7 positions agree with TRBD1. The CDR3 is 16 residues long. Germline CDR1 is SGDLS and CDR2 is YYNGEE. The V and J ends lost 0 bases and 0 bases, in that order; junction bases with no gene match: 6.

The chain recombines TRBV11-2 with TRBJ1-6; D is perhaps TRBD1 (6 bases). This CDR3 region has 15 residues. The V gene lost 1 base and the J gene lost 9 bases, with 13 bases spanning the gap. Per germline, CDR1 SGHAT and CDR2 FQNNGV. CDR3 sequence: CASSLVGGLGSPLHF. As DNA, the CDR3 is TGTGCCAGCAGCTTAGTTGGGGGGCTGGGTTCACCCCTCCACTTT.

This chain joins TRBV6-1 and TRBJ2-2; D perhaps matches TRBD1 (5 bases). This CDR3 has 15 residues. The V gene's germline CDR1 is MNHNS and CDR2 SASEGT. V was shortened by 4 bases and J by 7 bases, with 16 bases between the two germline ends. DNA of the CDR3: TGTGCCAGCAGTGTGGAAAGGGGTGTAGGCGGGGAGCTGTTTTTT. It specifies CASSVERGVGGELFF.